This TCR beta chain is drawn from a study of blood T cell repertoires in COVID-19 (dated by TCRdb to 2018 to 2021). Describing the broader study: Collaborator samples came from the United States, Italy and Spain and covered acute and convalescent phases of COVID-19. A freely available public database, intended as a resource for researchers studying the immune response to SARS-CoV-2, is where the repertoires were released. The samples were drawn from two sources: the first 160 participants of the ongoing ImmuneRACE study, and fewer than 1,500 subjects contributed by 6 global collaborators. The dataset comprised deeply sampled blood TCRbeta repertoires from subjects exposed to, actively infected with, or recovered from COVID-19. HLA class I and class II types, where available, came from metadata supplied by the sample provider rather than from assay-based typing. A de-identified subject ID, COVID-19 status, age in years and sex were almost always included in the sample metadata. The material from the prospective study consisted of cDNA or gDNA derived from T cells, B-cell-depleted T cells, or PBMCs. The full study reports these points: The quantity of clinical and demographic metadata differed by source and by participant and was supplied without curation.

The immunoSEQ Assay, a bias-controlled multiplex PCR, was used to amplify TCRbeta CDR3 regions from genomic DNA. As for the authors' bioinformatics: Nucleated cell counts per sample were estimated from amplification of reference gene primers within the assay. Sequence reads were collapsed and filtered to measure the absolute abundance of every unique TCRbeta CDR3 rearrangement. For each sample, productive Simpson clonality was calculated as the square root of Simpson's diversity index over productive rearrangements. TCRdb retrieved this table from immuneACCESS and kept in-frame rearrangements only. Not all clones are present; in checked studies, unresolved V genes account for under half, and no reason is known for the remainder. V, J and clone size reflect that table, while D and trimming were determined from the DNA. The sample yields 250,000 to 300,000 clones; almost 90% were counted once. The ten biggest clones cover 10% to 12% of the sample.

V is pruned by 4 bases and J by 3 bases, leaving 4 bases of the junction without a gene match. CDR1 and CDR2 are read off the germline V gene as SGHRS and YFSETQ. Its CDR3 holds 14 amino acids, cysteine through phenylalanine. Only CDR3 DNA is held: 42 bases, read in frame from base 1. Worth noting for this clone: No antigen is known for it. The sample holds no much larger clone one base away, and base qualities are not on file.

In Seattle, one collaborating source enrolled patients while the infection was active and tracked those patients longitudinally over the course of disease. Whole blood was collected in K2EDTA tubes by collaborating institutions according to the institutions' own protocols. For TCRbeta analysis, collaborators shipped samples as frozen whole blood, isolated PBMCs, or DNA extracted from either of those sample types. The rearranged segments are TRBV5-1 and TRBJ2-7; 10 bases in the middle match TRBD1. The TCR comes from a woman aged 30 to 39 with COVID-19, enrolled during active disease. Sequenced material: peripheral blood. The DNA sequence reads TGCGCCAGCAGCCCGGACAGGGGGGTCTACGAGCAGTACTTC. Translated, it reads CASSPDRGVYEQYF.